The sequence of this T cell receptor (beta chain) was determined in a study of cytomegalovirus exposure and HLA in healthy donors. The study, taken as a whole, reports: The study labeled more than 150 TCR beta chains cytomegalovirus-associated. Among TCR sequences, most were rare, though some public TCRs appeared in many donors.

This CDR3 spans 16 amino acids. Trimming took 6 bases from V and 0 from J; bases not matched to a gene: 11. Looked up from germline, CDR1 is MNHEY and CDR2 is SMNVEV (reference sequence). A note on this clone: No antigen is known for it.

The PCR contained 60 Vbeta and 13 Jbeta primers. The method was immunoSEQ multiplex PCR; TCRdb's version includes in-frame clones alone and lacks a portion of them. The table shows under 200,000 clones, with around 78% occurring only once. The chain links TRBV27 to TRBJ2-7, with TRBD2 matching 7 bases. The clonotype was recovered from a woman aged 25-40 years in good health and CMV-seropositive. The source material was PBMCs. CDR3 region: CASSTPGSGRSYEQYF. The CDR3 bases are TGTGCCAGCAGCACCCCGGGTAGCGGGCGCTCCTACGAGCAGTACTTC.